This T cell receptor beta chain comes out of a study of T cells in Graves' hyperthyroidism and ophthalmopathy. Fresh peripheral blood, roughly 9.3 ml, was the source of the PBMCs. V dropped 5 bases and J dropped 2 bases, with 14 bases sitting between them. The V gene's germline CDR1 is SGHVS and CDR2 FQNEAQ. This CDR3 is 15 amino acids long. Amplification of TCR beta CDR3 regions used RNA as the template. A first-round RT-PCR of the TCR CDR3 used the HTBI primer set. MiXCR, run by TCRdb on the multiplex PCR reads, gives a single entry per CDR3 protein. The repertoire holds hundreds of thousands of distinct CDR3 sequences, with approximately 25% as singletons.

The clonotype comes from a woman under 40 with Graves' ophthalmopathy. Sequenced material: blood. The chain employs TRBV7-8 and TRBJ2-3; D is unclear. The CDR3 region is CASSPITGNTDTQYF. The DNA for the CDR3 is TGTGCCAGCAGCCCAATAACCGGTAACACAGATACGCAGTATTTT.